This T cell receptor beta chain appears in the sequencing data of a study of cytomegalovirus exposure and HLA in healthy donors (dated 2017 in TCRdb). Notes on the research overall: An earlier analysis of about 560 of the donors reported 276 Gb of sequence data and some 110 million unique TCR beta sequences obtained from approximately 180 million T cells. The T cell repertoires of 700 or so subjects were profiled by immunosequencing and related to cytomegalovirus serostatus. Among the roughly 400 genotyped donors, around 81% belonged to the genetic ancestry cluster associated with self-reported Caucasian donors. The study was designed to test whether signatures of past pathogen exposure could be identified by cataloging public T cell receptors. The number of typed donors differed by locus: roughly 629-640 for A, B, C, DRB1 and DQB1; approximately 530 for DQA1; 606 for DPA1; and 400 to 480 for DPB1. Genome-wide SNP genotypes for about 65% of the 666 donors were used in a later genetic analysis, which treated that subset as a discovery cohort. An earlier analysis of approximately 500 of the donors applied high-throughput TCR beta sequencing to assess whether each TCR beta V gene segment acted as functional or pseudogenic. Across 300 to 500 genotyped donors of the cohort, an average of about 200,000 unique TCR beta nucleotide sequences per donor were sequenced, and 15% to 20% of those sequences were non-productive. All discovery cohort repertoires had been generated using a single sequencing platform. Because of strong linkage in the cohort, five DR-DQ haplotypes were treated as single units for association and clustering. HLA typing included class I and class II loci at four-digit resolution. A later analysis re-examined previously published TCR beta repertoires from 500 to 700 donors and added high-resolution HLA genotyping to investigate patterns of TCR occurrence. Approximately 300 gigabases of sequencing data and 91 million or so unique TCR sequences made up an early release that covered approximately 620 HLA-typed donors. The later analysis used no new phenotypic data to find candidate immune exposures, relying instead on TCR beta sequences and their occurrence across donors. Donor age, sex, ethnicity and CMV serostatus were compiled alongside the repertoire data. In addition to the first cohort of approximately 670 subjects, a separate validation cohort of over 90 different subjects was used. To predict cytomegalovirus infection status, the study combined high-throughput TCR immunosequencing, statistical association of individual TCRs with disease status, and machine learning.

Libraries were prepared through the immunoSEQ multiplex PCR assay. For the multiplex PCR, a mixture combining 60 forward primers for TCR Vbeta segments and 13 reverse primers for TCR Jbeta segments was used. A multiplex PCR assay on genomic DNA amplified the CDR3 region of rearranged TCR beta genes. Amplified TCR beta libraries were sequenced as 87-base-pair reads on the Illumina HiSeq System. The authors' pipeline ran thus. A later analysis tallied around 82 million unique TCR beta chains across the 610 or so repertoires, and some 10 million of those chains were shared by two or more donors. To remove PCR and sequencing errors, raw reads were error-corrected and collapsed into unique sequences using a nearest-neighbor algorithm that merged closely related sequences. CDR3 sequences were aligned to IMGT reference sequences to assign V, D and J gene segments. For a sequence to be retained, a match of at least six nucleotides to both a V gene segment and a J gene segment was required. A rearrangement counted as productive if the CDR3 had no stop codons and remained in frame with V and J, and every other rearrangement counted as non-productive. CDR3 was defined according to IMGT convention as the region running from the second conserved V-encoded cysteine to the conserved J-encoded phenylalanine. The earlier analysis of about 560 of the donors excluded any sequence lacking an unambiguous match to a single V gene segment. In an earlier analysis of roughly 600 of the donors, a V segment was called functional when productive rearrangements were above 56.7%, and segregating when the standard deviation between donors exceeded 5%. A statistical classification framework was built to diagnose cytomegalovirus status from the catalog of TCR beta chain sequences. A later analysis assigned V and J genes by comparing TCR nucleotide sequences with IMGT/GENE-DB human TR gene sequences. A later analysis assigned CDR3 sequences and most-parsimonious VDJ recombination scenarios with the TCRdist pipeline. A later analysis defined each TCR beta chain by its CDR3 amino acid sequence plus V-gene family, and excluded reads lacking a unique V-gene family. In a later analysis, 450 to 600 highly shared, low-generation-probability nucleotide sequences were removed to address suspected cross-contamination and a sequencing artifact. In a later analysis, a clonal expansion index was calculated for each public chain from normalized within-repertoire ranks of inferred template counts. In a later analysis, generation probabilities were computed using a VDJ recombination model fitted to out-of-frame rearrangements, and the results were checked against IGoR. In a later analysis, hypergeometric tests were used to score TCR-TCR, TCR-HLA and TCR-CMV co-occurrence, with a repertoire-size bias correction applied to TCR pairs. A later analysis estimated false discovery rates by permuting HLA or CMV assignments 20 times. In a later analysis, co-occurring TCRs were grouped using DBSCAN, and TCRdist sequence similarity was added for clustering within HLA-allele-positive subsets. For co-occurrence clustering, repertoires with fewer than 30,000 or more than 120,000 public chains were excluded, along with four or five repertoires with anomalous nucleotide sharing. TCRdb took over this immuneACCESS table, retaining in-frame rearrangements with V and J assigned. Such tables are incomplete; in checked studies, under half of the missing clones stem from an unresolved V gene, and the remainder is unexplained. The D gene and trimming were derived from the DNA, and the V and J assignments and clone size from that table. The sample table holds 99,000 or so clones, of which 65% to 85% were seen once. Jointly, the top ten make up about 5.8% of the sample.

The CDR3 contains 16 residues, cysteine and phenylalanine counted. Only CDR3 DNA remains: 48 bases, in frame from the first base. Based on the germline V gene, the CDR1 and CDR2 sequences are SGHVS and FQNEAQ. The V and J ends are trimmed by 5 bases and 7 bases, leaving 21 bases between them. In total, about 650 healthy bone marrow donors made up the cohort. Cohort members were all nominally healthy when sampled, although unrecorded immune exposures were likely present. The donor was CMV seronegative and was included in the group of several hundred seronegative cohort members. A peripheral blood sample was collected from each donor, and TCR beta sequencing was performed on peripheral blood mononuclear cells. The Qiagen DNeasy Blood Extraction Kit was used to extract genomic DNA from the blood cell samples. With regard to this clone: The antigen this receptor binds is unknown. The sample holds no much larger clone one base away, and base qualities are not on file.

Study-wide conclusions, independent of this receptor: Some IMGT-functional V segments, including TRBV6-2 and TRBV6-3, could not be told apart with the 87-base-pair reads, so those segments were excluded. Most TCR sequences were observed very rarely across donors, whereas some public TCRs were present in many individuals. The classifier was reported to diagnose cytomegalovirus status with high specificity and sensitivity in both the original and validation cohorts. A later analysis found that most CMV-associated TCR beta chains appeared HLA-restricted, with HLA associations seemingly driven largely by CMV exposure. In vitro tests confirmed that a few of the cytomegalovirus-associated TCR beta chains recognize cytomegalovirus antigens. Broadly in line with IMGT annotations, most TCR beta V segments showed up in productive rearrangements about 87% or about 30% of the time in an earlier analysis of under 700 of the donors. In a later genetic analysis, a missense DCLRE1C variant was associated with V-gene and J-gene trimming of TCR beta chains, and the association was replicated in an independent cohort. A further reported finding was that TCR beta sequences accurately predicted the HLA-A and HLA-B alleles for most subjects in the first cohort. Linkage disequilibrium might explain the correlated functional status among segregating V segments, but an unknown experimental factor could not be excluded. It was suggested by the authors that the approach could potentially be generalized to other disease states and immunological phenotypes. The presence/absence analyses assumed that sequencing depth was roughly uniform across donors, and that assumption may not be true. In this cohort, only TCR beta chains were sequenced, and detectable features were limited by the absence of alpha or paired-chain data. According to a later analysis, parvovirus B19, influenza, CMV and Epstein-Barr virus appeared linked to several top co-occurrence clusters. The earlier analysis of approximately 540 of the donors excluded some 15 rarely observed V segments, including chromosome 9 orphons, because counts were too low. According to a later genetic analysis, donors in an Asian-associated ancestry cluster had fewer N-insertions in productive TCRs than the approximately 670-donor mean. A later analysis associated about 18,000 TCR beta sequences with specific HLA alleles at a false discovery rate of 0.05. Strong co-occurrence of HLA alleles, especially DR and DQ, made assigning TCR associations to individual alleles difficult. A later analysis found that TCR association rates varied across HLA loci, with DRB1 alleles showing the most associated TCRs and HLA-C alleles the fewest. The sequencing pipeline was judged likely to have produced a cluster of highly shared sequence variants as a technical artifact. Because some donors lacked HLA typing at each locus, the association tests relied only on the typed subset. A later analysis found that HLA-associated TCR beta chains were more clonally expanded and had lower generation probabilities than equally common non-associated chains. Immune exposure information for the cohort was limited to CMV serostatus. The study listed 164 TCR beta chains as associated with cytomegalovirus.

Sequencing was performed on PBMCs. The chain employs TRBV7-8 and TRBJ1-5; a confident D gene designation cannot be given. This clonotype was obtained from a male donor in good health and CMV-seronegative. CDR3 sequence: CASSRLILSLEQPQHF. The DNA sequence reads TGTGCCAGCAGCCGCCTCATCCTATCGTTAGAACAGCCCCAGCATTTT.